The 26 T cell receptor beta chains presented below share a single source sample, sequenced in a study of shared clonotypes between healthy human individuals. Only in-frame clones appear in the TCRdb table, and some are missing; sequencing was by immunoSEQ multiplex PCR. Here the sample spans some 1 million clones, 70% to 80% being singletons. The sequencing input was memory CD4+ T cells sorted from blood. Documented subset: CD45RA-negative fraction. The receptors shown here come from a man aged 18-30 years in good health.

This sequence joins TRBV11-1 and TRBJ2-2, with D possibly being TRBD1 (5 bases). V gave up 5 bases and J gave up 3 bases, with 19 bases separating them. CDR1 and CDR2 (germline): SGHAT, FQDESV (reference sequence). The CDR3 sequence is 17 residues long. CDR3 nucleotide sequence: TGTGCCAGCAGCCCCCCCCCGAAAGGGGCGGACACCGGGGAGCTGTTTTTT. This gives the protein CASSPPPKGADTGELFF.

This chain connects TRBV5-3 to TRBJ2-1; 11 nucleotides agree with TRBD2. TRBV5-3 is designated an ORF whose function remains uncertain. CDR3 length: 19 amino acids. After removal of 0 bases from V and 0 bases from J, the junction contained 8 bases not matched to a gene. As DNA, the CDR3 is TGTGCCAGAAGCTTGGCCGGTCTAGCGGGAGGTTCCTCCTACAATGAGCAGTTCTTC. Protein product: CARSLAGLAGGSSYNEQFF.

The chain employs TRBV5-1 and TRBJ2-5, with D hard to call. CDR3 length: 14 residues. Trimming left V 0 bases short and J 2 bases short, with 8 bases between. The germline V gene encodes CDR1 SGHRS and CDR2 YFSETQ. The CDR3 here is CASSLAYGQETQYF. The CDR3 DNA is TGCGCCAGCAGCTTGGCGTACGGACAAGAGACCCAGTACTTC.

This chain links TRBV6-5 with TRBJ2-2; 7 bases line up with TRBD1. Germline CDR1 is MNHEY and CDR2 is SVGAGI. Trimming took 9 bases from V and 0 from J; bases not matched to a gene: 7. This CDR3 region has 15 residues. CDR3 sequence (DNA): TGTGCCAGTCGCCGGGACAGCACGAACACCGGGGAGCTGTTTTTT. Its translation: CASRRDSTNTGELFF.

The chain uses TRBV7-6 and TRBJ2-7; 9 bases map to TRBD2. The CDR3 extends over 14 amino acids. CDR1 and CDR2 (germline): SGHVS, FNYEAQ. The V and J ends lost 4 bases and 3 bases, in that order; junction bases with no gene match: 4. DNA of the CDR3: TGTGCCAGCAGCTCGACTAGCGGTTACTACGAGCAGTACTTC. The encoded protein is CASSSTSGYYEQYF.

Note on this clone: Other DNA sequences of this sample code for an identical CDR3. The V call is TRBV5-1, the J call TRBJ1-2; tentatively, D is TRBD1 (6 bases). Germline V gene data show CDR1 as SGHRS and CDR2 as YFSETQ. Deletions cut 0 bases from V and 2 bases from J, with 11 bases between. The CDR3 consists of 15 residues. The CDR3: CASSLDGQGNYGYTF. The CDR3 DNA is TGCGCCAGCAGCTTGGACGGGCAGGGGAACTATGGCTACACCTTC.

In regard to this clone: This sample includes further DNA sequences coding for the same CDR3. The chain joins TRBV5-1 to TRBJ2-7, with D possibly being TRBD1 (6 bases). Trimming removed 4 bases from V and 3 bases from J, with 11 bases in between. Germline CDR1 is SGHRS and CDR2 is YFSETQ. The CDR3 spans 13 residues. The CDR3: CASSRDNSYEQYF. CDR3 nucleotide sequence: TGCGCCAGCAGCCGGGACAACAGCTACGAGCAGTACTTC.

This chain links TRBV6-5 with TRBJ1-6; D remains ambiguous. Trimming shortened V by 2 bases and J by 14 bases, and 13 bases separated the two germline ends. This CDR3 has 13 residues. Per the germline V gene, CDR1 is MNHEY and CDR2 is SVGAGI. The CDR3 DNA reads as TGTGCCAGCAGTTACGCAGCGAGTTTATCCCTCCACTTT. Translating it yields CASSYAASLSLHF.

The chain's CDR3 is CAISEFGDTQYF. CDR3 coding DNA: TGTGCCATCAGTGAGTTCGGAGATACGCAGTATTTT. The chain employs TRBV10-3 and TRBJ2-3, with D hard to call. Germline lookup yields CDR1 ENHRY and CDR2 SYGVKD. The CDR3 covers 12 residues. The germline V and J ends were trimmed by 1 base and 5 bases, with 4 bases remaining between them.

CDR3 residues: CASSLRDGAYEQYF. The CDR3 bases are TGTGCCAGTAGTCTCAGGGATGGGGCCTACGAGCAGTACTTC. The rearrangement joins TRBV19 to TRBJ2-7, with a possible D match to TRBD1 (5 bases). The CDR3 contains 14 residues. CDR1 and CDR2 (germline): LNHDA, SQIVND (reference sequence). Trimming stripped 5 bases from V and 2 bases from J, with 13 bases between.

CDR3 residues: CATSNGGAGETQYF. CDR3 bases: TGTGCCACCAGCAATGGGGGTGCAGGAGAGACCCAGTACTTC. This chain links TRBV15 with TRBJ2-5, with D possibly called TRBD1 or TRBD2 (5 bases each). Germline CDR1 reads LNHNV; CDR2 reads YYDKDF (reference sequence). The CDR3 sequence is 14 residues long. V dropped 4 bases and J dropped 4 bases, with 13 bases sitting between them.

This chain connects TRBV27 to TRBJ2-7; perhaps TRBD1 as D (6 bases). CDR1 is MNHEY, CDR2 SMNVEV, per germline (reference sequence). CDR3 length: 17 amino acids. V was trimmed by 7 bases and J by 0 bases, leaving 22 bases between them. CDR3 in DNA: TGTGCCAGCAAATCACTTCCCGGGACACCGACCTCCTACGAGCAGTACTTC. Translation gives CASKSLPGTPTSYEQYF.

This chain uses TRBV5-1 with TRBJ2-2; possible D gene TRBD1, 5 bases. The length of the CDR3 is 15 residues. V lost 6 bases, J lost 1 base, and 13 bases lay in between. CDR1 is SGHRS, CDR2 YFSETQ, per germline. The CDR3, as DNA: TGCGCCAGCACCCCTCAGGGCCTGAACACCGGGGAGCTGTTTTTT. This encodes CASTPQGLNTGELFF. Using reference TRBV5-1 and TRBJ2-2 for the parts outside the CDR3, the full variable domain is KAGVTQTPRYLIKTRGQQVTLSCSPISGHRSVSWYQQTPGQGLQFLFEYFSETQRNKGNFPGRFSGRQFSNSRSEMNVSTLELGDSALYLCASTPQGLNTGELFFGEGSRLTVL.

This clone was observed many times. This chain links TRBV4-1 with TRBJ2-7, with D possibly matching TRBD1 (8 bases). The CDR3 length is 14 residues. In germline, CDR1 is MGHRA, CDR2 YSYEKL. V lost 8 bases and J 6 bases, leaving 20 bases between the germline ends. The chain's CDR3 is CASGRPDREGEQYF. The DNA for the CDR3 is TGCGCCAGCGGTCGTCCGGACAGGGAGGGCGAGCAGTACTTC.

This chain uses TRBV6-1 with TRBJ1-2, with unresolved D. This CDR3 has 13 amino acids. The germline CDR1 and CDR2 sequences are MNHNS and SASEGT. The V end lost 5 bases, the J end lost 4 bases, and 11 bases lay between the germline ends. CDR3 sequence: CASSTTIVYGYTF. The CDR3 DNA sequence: TGTGCCAGCAGTACCACAATAGTCTATGGCTACACCTTC.

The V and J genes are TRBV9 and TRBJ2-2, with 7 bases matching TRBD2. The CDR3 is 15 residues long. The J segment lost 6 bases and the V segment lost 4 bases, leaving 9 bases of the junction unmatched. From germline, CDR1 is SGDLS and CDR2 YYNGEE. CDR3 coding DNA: TGTGCCAGCAGCCTTGGGAGGGGTATTCCCGGGGAGCTGTTTTTT. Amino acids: CASSLGRGIPGELFF.

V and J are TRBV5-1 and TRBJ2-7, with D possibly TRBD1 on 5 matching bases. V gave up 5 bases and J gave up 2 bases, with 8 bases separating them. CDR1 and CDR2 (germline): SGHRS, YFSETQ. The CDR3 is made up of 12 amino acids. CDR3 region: CASRTDAYEQYF. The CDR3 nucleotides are TGCGCCAGCAGGACAGACGCCTACGAGCAGTACTTC.

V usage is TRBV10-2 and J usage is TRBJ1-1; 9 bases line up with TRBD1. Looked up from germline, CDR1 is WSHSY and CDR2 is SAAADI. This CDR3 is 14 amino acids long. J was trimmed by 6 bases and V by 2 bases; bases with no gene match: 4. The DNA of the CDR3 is TGCGCCAGCAGTGAGGGACAGGGGCGGGCTGAAGCTTTCTTT. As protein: CASSEGQGRAEAFF.

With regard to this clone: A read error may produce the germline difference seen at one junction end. The DNA for the CDR3 is TGCGCCAGCAGCCCCTCGGTTAACGGACGTGTCTTTTTC. It translates to CASSPSVNGRVFF. V is TRBV5-1 and J is TRBJ2-6; no firm D call. The germline gives CDR1 SGHRS, CDR2 YFSETQ. The CDR3 is 13 amino acids.

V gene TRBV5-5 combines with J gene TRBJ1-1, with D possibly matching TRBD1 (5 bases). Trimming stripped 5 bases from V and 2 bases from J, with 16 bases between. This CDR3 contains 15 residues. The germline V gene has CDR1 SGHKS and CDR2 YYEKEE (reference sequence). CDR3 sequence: CASRFIGTGNTEAFF. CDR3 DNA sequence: TGTGCCAGCAGGTTTATCGGGACGGGAAACACTGAAGCTTTCTTT. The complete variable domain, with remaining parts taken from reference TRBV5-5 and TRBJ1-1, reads DAGVTQSPTHLIKTRGQQVTLRCSPISGHKSVSWYQQVLGQGPQFIFQYYEKEERGRGNFPDRFSARQFPNYSSELNVNALLLGDSALYLCASRFIGTGNTEAFFGQGTRLTVV.

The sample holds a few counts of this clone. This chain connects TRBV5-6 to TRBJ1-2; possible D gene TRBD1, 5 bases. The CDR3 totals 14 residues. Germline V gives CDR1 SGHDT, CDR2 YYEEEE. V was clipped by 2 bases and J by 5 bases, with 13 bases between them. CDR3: CASSFLGTEYGYTF. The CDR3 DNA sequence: TGTGCCAGCAGCTTTCTCGGGACGGAGTATGGCTACACCTTC.

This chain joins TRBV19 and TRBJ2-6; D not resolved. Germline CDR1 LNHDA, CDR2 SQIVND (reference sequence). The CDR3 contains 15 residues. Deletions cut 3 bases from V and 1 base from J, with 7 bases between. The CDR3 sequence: CASSMYTSGANVLTF. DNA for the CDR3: TGTGCCAGTAGTATGTACACTTCTGGGGCCAACGTCCTGACTTTC. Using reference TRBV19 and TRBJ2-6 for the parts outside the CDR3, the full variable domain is DGGITQSPKYLFRKEGQNVTLSCEQNLNHDAMYWYRQDPGQGLRLIYYSQIVNDFQKGDIAEGYSVSREKKESFPLTVTSAQKNPTAFYLCASSMYTSGANVLTFGAGSRLTVL.

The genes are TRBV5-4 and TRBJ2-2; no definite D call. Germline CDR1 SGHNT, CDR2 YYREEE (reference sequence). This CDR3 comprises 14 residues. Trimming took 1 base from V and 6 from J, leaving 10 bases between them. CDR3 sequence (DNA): TGTGCCAGCAGCTTGTTGGTAGTCCCCGGGGAGCTGTTTTTT. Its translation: CASSLLVVPGELFF. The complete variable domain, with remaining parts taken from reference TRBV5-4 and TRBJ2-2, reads ETGVTQSPTHLIKTRGQQVTLRCSSQSGHNTVSWYQQALGQGPQFIFQYYREEENGRGNFPPRFSGLQFPNYSSELNVNALELDDSALYLCASSLLVVPGELFFGEGSRLTVL.

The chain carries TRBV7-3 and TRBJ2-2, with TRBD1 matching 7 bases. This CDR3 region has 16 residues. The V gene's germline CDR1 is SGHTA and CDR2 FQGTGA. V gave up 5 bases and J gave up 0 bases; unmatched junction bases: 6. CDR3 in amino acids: CASSPGQVPNTGELFF. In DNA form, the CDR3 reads TGTGCCAGCAGCCCCGGACAGGTGCCGAACACCGGGGAGCTGTTTTTT.

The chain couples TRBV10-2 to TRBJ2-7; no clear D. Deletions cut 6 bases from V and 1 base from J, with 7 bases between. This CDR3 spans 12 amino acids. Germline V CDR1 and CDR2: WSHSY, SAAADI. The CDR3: CASRADSYEQYF. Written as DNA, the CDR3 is TGCGCCAGCAGGGCTGATTCCTACGAGCAGTACTTC.

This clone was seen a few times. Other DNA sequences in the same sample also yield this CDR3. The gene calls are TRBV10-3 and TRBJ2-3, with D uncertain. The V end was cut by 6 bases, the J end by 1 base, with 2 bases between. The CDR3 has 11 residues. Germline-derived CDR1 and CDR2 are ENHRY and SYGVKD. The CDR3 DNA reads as TGTGCCATCAGGGGCACAGATACGCAGTATTTT. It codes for CAIRGTDTQYF.